These T cell receptor beta chains were read from a single sample in a study of control samples from healthy donors and cancer patients. Here immunoSEQ multiplex PCR was the method, and the copy in TCRdb shows in-frame clones only, minus some. Of about 120,000 clones in the sample, 87% are singletons; the top ten hold about 12%. Specimen: blood. These receptors were collected from a man aged 30-40 years in good health. Both conserved end residues are part of each CDR3. The D gene is left open where the match is weak. Size is stated for part of the rows, as once, few or many counts, or as a class when the clone is expanded.

clone_size j_call v_call d_call cdr3_nt cdr3_aa
NA TRBJ2-7 TRBV7-2 TRBD1 TGTGCCAGCAGCTTGGGACAGGGGGCTTACGAGCAGTACTTC CASSLGQGAYEQYF
NA TRBJ1-4 TRBV7-9 NA TGTGCCAGCAGCCCAGGAACTGCGTTTTGGGAAAAACTGTTTTTT CASSPGTAFWEKLFF
NA TRBJ1-1 TRBV7-2 TRBD1 TGTGCCAGCAGCCCTCGCAATAATAGACAGGGCCTCACTGAAGCTTTCTTT CASSPRNNRQGLTEAFF
NA TRBJ2-7 TRBV3-1/TRBV3-2 NA TGTGCCAGCAGCCGTAGGGAGGACTACGAGCAGTACTTC CASSRREDYEQYF
NA TRBJ1-1 TRBV14 NA TGTGCCAGCAGCCAAGTTGTCTCGAATGTAGGCACTGAAGCTTTCTTT CASSQVVSNVGTEAFF
once TRBJ2-6 TRBV4-2 NA TGTGCCAGCAGCCCCTTTTCTGGGGCCAACGTCCTGACTTTC CASSPFSGANVLTF
few TRBJ2-1 TRBV2 TRBD1 TGTGCCAGCAGCCGATCGACAGGGAGCTCCTACAATGAGCAGTTCTTC CASSRSTGSSYNEQFF
NA TRBJ2-3 TRBV7-9 NA TGTGCCAGCAGCTTATCCAAAGATACGCAGTATTTT CASSLSKDTQYF
NA TRBJ1-1 TRBV7-2 NA TGTGCCAGCAGCTTGAGGGTAGACAGCCCGAACACTGAAGCTTTCTTT CASSLRVDSPNTEAFF
few TRBJ2-7 TRBV25-1 NA TGTGCCAGCAGTGGGGGCTCGAGGGTCGGATCGTACGAGCAGTACTTC CASSGGSRVGSYEQYF
NA TRBJ2-7 TRBV7-9 NA TGTGCCAGCAGCTTTGGGGACGAGCAGTACTTC CASSFGDEQYF
NA TRBJ1-5 TRBV30 NA TGTGCCTGGAGTGTACCAGGGGATTATAGCAATCAGCCCCAGCATTTT CAWSVPGDYSNQPQHF
NA TRBJ1-6 TRBV4-1 NA TGCGCCAGCAGCCAGGGGACCTTCCGGGGTGAGGGACCGTTCAATTCACCCCTCCACTTT CASSQGTFRGEGPFNSPLHF
NA TRBJ1-4 TRBV4-1 TRBD1 TGCGCCAGCAGCCAAGAACCCGGGACAGCAACTAATGAAAAACTGTTTTTT CASSQEPGTATNEKLFF
NA TRBJ2-2 TRBV29-1 TRBD1 TGCAGCGTTCCGACAGGGGACACCGGGGAGCTGTTTTTT CSVPTGDTGELFF
NA TRBJ1-1 TRBV10-3 NA TGTGCCATCAGTGAGTTGAAGAACACTGAAGCTTTCTTT CAISELKNTEAFF
NA TRBJ1-5 TRBV6-5 NA TGTGCCAGCAGTTGGAAGCCCGATCAGCCCCAGCATTTT CASSWKPDQPQHF
NA TRBJ2-1 TRBV4-1 TRBD1 TGCGCCAGCAGCCAAGATCAGGGACAGGGATACAATGAGCAGTTCTTC CASSQDQGQGYNEQFF